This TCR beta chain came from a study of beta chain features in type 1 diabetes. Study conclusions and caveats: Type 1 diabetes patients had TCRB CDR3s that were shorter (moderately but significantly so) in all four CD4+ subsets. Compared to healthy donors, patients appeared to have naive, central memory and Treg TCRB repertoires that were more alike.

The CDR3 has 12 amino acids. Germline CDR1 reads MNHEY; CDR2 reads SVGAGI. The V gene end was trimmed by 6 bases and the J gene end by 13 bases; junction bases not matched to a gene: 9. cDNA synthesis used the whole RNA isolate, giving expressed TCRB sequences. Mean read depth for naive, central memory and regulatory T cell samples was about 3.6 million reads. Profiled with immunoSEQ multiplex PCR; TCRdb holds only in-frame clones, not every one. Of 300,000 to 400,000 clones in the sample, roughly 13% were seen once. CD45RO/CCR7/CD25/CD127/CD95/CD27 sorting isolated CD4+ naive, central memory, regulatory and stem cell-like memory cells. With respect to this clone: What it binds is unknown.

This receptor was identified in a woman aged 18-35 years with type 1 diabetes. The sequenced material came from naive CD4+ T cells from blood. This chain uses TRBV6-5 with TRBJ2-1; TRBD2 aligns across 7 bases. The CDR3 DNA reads TGTGCCAGCAGGACTGGACTAGGCCGCCAGTTCTTC. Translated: CASRTGLGRQFF.